This T cell receptor beta chain appears in the sequencing data of a study of T cells in Graves' hyperthyroidism and ophthalmopathy. Study results and limitations: Ophthalmopathy was model-predicted a median about 6.9 months pre-onset.

There were TCR beta CDR3 regions amplified from RNA transcripts. The HTBI primer set served for first-round RT-PCR of the TCR CDR3. TCRdb called the multiplex PCR reads again in MiXCR, with one record for every CDR3 protein. The sample lists 700,000 to 950,000 distinct CDR3 sequences; about a third were seen once. Germline CDR1 reads SGHTA; CDR2 reads FQGNSA. The CDR3 is 16 amino acids. On this clonotype: No antigen is known for it.

The sequenced sample was blood. The gene calls are TRBV7-2 and TRBJ2-7; 11 bases fit TRBD1. TRBJ2-1 matches the DNA end more closely, so the J call is doubtful. This sequence was found in a woman between 40 and 50 years old with Graves' hyperthyroidism. The CDR3 DNA is TGTGCCAGCAGCTTATCAGTTGGGACAGGGGGGAACGAGCAGTTCTTC. It is translated as CASSLSVGTGGNEQFF.